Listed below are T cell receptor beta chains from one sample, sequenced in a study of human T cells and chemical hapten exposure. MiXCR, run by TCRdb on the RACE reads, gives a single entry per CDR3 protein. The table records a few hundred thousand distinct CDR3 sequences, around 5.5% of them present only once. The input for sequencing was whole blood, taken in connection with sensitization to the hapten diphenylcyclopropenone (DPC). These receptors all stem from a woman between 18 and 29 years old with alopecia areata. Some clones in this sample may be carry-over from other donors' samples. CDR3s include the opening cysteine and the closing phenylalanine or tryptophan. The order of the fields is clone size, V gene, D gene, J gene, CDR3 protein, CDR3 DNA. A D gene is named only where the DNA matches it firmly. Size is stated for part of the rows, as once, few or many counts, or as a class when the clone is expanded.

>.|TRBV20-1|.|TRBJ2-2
CSAERTGELLF
TGCAGTGCGGAGAGGACCGGGGAGCTGCTTTTT
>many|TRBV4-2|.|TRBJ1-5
CASSQEFRSVNQPQHF
TGTGCCAGCAGCCAAGAGTTTCGCAGCGTTAATCAGCCCCAGCATTTT
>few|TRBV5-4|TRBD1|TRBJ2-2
CASSHLPGQLNTGELFF
TGTGCCAGCAGCCACCTCCCGGGACAGCTGAACACCGGGGAGCTGTTTTTT
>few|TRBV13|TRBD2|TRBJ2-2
CASSSNPWAGGDTGELFF
TGTGCCAGCAGCTCCAACCCCTGGGCGGGGGGAGACACCGGGGAGCTGTTTTTT
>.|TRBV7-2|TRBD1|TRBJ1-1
CASSKRQGGDTEAFF
TGTGCCAGCAGCAAAAGACAGGGGGGCGACACTGAAGCTTTCTTT
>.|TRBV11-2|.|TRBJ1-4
CASSFTPLGQGTNEKLFF
TGTGCCAGCAGCTTCACTCCCCTGGGGCAGGGGACTAATGAAAAACTGTTTTTT
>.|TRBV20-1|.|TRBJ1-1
CSASNPFTVNTEAFF
TGCAGTGCTAGTAACCCTTTTACAGTGAACACTGAAGCTTTCTTT
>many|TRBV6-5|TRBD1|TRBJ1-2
CASRGTEVNYGYTF
TGTGCCAGCAGGGGGACAGAAGTTAACTATGGCTACACCTTC
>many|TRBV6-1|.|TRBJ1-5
CASSWTADQPQHF
TGTGCCAGCAGCTGGACAGCGGATCAGCCCCAGCATTTT
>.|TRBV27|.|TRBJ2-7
CASSYAGRGSYEQYF
TGTGCCAGCAGCTACGCAGGGAGAGGATCCTACGAGCAGTACTTC
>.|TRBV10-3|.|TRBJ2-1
CAISERQGLLEFF
TGTGCCATCAGTGAGAGGCAGGGGTTATTGGAGTTCTTC
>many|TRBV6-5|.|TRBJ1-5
CASSYSWGVNQPQHF
TGTGCCAGCAGTTACTCGTGGGGGGTTAATCAGCCCCAGCATTTT
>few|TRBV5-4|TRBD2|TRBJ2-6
CASSSSGGARANVLTF
TGTGCCAGCAGCTCGAGCGGGGGGGCGAGGGCCAACGTCCTGACTTTC
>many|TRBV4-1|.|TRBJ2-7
CASSQVTGYHYEQYF
TGCGCCAGCAGCCAAGTCACCGGGTATCACTACGAGCAGTACTTC
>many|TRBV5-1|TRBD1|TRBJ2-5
CASSFGDSREGTQYF
TGCGCCAGCAGCTTTGGGGACAGCCGTGAAGGGACCCAGTACTTC
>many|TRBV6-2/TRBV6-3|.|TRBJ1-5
CASINGASSHQPQHF
TGTGCCAGCATCAACGGGGCGAGCTCTCATCAGCCCCAGCATTTT
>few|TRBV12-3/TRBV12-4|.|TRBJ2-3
CASKGSEDTQYF
TGTGCCAGCAAGGGCTCGGAAGATACGCAGTATTTT
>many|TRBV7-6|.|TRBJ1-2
CASTRAGEGYGYTF
TGTGCCAGCACCCGAGCCGGGGAGGGCTATGGCTACACCTTC
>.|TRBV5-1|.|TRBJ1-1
CASSFSPDTEAFF
TGCGCCAGCAGCTTTTCACCTGACACTGAAGCTTTCTTT
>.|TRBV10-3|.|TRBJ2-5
CAISENAAQETQYF
TGTGCCATCAGTGAGAACGCAGCCCAAGAGACCCAGTACTTC
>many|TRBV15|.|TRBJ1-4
CATSRPLGYGKLFF
TGTGCCACCAGCCGTCCCCTGGGGTACGGAAAACTGTTTTTT
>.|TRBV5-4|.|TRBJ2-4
CASSSGGPKNIQYF
TGTGCCAGCAGCTCTGGGGGGCCCAAAAACATTCAGTACTTC
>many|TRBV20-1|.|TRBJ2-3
CSAMIGTSTDTQYF
TGCAGTGCTATGATAGGCACGAGCACAGATACGCAGTATTTT
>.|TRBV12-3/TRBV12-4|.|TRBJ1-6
CASSFQGINSPLHF
TGTGCCAGCAGTTTTCAGGGGATTAATTCACCCCTCCACTTT
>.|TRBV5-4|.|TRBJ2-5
CASRPRGGQETQYF
TGTGCCAGCCGCCCTCGAGGCGGACAAGAGACCCAGTACTTC
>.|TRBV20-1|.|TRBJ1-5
CSASIPGIGSQPQHF
TGCAGTGCTAGTATTCCCGGGATTGGGTCTCAGCCCCAGCATTTT
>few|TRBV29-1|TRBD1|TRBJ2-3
CSVDRGVATDTQYF
TGCAGCGTGGACAGGGGGGTGGCCACAGATACGCAGTATTTT
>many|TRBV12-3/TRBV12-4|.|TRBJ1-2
CASSLRYGYGYTF
TGTGCCAGCAGTTTACGGTACGGCTATGGCTACACCTTC
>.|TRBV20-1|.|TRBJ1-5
CSARDPGAEPRHF
TGCAGTGCTAGAGATCCGGGCGCAGAGCCCCGGCATTTT
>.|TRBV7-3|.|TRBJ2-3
CASSLNGGADTQYF
TGTGCCAGCAGCTTAAACGGGGGAGCAGATACGCAGTATTTT
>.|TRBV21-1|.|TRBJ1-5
CASSKADGNQPQHF
TGTGCCAGCAGCAAAGCAGATGGCAATCAGCCCCAGCATTTT
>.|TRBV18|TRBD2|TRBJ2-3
CASSPVSGVTDTQYF
TGTGCCAGCTCACCAGTCAGCGGGGTCACAGATACGCAGTATTTT
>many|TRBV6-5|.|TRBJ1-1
CASTGRNTEAFF
TGTGCCAGCACAGGGAGGAACACTGAAGCTTTCTTT
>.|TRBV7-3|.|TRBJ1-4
CASSLTGSNNEKLFF
TGTGCCAGCAGCTTAACAGGGAGTAACAATGAAAAACTGTTTTTT
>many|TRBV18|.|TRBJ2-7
CASSSSRGVEQYF
TGTGCCAGCTCCTCCAGTAGAGGGGTTGAGCAGTACTTC
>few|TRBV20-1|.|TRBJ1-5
CSASFAARGYNQPQHF
TGCAGTGCTAGTTTTGCTGCCAGGGGCTACAATCAGCCCCAGCATTTT
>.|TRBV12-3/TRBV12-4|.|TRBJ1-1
CASSFSGRGTEAFF
TGTGCCAGCAGTTTTTCAGGGAGGGGAACTGAAGCTTTCTTT
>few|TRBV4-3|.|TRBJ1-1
CASSPGKGMNTEAFF
TGCGCCAGCAGCCCCGGCAAGGGGATGAACACTGAAGCTTTCTTT
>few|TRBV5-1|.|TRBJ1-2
CASSLRGRGNYGYTF
TGCGCCAGCAGCCTGCGGGGAAGGGGCAACTATGGCTACACCTTC
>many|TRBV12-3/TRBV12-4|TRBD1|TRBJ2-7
CASSPGQGYEQYF
TGTGCCAGCAGCCCGGGACAGGGATACGAGCAGTACTTC
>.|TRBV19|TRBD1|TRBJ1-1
CASSPNIRGRKNTEAFF
TGTGCCAGTAGTCCAAACATCAGGGGGCGAAAGAACACTGAAGCTTTCTTT
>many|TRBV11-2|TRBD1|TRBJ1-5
CASSQGQGPNQPQHF
TGTGCCAGCAGCCAGGGACAGGGGCCTAATCAGCCCCAGCATTTT
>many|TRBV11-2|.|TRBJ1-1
CASSLAVTTEAFF
TGTGCCAGCAGCTTAGCGGTTACCACTGAAGCTTTCTTT
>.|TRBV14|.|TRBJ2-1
CASSQGAREQFF
TGTGCCAGCAGCCAAGGTGCGCGTGAGCAGTTCTTC
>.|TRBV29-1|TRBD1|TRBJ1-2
CSVAGGRGTGYTF
TGCAGCGTTGCGGGGGGCAGGGGGACTGGCTACACCTTC
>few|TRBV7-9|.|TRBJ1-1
CASSLMGPISYTEAFF
TGTGCCAGCAGCTTGATGGGGCCGATTTCATACACTGAAGCTTTCTTT
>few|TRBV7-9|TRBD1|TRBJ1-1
CASPAGGEGTEAFF
TGTGCCAGCCCTGCAGGGGGCGAAGGCACTGAAGCTTTCTTT
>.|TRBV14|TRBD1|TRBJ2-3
CASSDYRGPTDTQYF
TGTGCCAGCAGCGACTACAGGGGGCCCACAGATACGCAGTATTTT
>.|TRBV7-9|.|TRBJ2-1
CASSLARDPVGEQFF
TGTGCCAGCAGCTTAGCCCGGGATCCGGTGGGTGAGCAGTTCTTC
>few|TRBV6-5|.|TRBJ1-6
CASTRLRGESSPLHF
TGTGCCAGCACCCGACTTCGCGGGGAGAGTTCACCCCTCCACTTT
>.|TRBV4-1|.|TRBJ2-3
CASSKGSGLDTQYF
TGCGCCAGCAGCAAGGGGTCGGGGTTAGATACGCAGTATTTT
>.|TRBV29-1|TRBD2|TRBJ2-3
CSVETLAGGPGTQYF
TGCAGCGTTGAAACCCTAGCGGGGGGGCCGGGAACGCAGTATTTT
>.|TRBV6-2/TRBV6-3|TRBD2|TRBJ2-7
CASSYEPSGGYEQYF
TGTGCCAGCAGTTACGAACCTAGCGGGGGATACGAGCAGTACTTC
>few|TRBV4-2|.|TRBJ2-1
CASSPGGGEQFF
TGTGCCAGCAGCCCGGGGGGCGGTGAGCAGTTCTTC
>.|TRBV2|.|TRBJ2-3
CASREGQSTDTQYF
TGTGCCAGCAGAGAGGGACAATCCACAGATACGCAGTATTTT
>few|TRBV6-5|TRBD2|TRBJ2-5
CASSYSGGARETQYF
TGTGCCAGCAGTTACAGCGGGGGGGCCCGAGAGACCCAGTACTTC
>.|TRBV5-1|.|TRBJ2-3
CASSPRGLYQQYF
TGCGCCAGCAGCCCCCGGGGACTCTACCAGCAGTATTTT
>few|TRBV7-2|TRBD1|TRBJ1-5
CASSPQGVDQPQHF
TGTGCCAGCAGCCCGCAGGGGGTTGATCAGCCCCAGCATTTT
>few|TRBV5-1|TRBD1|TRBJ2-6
CASSPTDRVLSGANVLTF
TGCGCCAGCAGCCCCACCGACAGGGTACTCTCTGGGGCCAACGTCCTGACTTTC
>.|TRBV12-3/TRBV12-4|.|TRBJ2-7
CASRTNRGAYEQYF
TGTGCCAGCAGGACCAACCGGGGTGCCTACGAGCAGTACTTC